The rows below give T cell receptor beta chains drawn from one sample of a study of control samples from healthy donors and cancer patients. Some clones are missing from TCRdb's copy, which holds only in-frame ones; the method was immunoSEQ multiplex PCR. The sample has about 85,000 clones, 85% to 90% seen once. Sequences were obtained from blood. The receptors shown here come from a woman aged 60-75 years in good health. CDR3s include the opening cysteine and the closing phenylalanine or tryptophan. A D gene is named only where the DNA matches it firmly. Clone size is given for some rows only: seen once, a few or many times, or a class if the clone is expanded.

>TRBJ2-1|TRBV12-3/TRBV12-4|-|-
CASSLRGDNEQFF
TGTGCCAGCAGTTTAAGGGGAGACAATGAGCAGTTCTTC
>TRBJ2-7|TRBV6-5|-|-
CASSSGWGLEQYF
TGTGCCAGCAGTTCAGGTTGGGGGCTGGAGCAGTACTTC
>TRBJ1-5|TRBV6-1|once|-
CASSEWGGEQPQHF
TGTGCCAGCAGTGAATGGGGGGGCGAGCAGCCCCAGCATTTT
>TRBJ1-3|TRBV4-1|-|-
CASSHLQLSGNTIYF
TGCGCCAGCAGCCATTTACAGCTCTCTGGAAACACCATATATTTT
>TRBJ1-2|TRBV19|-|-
CASSERPRQGYTF
TGTGCCAGTAGTGAACGTCCGAGGCAAGGCTACACCTTC
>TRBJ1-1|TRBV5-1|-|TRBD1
CASSSQGGGTEAFF
TGCGCCAGCAGCTCCCAGGGGGGGGGCACTGAAGCTTTCTTT
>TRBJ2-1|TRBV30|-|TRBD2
CAWSGGDNEQFF
TGTGCCTGGTCGGGGGGAGACAATGAGCAGTTCTTC
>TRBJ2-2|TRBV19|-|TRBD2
CASSIGGLNQGLLAWGVTGELFF
TGTGCCAGTAGTATAGGCGGGCTCAATCAAGGGCTACTAGCGTGGGGGGTCACCGGGGAGCTGTTTTTT
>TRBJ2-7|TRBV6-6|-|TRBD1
CASSSQGDGYEQYF
TGTGCCAGCAGTTCACAGGGGGATGGCTACGAGCAGTACTTC
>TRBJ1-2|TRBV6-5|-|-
CASRSGNYGYTF
TGTGCCAGCCGGAGTGGTAACTATGGCTACACCTTC
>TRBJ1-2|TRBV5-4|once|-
CASSLKASNYGYTF
TGTGCCAGCAGCTTGAAAGCTTCTAACTATGGCTACACCTTC
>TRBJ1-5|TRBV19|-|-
CASSISGRVAQPQHF
TGTGCCAGTAGTATCTCGGGCAGGGTGGCCCAGCCCCAGCATTTT
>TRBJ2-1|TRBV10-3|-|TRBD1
CAISSGTGNNEQFF
TGTGCCATCAGCTCCGGGACAGGGAACAATGAGCAGTTCTTC
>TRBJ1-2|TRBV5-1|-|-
CASSLDLQVYGYTF
TGCGCCAGCAGCTTGGACTTACAGGTCTATGGCTACACCTTC
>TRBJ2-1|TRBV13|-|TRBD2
CASSLGSLAAYNEQFF
TGTGCCAGCAGCTTGGGTAGTCTAGCGGCCTACAATGAGCAGTTCTTC
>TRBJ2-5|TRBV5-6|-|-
CASSFSGKETQYF
TGTGCCAGCAGCTTTTCAGGGAAAGAGACCCAGTACTTC
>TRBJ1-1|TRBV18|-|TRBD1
CASSPRSTLGTGGTEAFF
TGTGCCAGCTCACCACGTTCTACACTTGGGACAGGGGGAACTGAAGCTTTCTTT
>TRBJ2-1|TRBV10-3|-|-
CAISESRSGSNEQFF
TGTGCCATCAGTGAGTCGAGATCTGGGAGCAATGAGCAGTTCTTC
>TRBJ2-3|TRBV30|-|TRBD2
CAWSFGTSGQVGGTDTQYF
TGTGCCTGGAGTTTCGGGACTAGCGGCCAAGTTGGGGGGACAGATACGCAGTATTTT
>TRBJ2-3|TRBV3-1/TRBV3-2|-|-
CASSQLLSVTDTQYF
TGTGCCAGCAGCCAACTTCTCTCCGTCACAGATACGCAGTATTTT
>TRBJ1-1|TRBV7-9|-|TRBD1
CASSRTGAEAFF
TGTGCCAGCAGCCGGACAGGGGCTGAAGCTTTCTTT
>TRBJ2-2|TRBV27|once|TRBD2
CASSLHLGLAANTGELFF
TGTGCCAGCAGTTTACACTTGGGACTAGCGGCGAACACCGGGGAGCTGTTTTTT
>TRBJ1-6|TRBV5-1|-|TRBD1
CASSVGQGFPLHF
TGCGCCAGCAGCGTGGGACAGGGTTTCCCCCTCCACTTT
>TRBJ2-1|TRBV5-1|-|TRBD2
CASSPGRLAGVTSYNEQFF
TGCGCCAGCAGCCCCGGACGACTAGCGGGGGTTACCTCCTACAATGAGCAGTTCTTC
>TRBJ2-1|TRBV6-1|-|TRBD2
CASSDAGLAGGEGEQFF
TGTGCCAGCAGTGATGCGGGACTAGCGGGGGGGGAAGGGGAGCAGTTCTTC
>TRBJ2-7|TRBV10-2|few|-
CASTESRGLPYEQYF
TGCGCCAGCACTGAAAGCCGGGGATTACCCTACGAGCAGTACTTC
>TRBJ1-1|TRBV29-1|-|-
CSGGRVVNEAFF
TGCAGCGGTGGAAGGGTAGTAAATGAAGCTTTCTTT
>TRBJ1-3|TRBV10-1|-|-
CASSESGSGNTIYF
TGCGCCAGCAGTGAGTCAGGGTCTGGAAACACCATATATTTT
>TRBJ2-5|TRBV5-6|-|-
CASSLRETQYF
TGTGCCAGCAGCTTGAGGGAGACCCAGTACTTC
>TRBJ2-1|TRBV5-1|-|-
CASSWNNEQFF
TGCGCCAGCAGCTGGAACAATGAGCAGTTCTTC
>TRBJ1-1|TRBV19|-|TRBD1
CASSSQGTGNTEAFF
TGTGCCAGTAGTTCACAGGGGACAGGGAACACTGAAGCTTTCTTT
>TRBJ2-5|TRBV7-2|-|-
CASTEYQGGQETQYF
TGTGCCAGCACCGAATACCAGGGCGGTCAAGAGACCCAGTACTTC
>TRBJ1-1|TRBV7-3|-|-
CASSLTMRGTEAFF
TGTGCCAGCAGCTTAACGATGAGGGGCACTGAAGCTTTCTTT
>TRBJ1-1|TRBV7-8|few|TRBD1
CASSSRRDSGTEAFF
TGTGCCAGCAGCTCTCGTCGGGACAGTGGCACTGAAGCTTTCTTT
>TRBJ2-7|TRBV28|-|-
CASRRTLSGSYEQYF
TGTGCCAGCCGGAGGACACTCTCGGGCTCCTACGAGCAGTACTTC
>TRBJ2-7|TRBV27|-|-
CASIPTGRKAYEQYF
TGTGCCAGCATCCCTACTGGACGGAAAGCCTACGAGCAGTACTTC
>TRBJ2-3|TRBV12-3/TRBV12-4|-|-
CASSLAGQGEAW
TGTGCCAGCAGTTTAGCAGGGCAGGGGGAGGCGTGG
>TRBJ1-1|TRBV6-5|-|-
CASSYGGAKTEAFF
TGTGCCAGCAGTTATGGGGGGGCGAAAACTGAAGCTTTCTTT
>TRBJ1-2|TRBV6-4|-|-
CASSDPRNRPGRDYGYTF
TGTGCCAGCAGTGACCCTAGGAATCGACCCGGTAGGGACTATGGCTACACCTTC
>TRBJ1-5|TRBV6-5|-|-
CASSSTWDQPQHF
TGTGCCAGCAGCTCAACCTGGGATCAGCCCCAGCATTTT
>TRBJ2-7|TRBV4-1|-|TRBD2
CASSLTSGSSYEQYF
TGCGCCAGCAGTCTAACTAGCGGGAGCTCCTACGAGCAGTACTTC
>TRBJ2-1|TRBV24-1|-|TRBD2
CATSDPTGLAGGQFF
TGTGCCACCAGTGATCCGACGGGACTAGCGGGGGGGCAGTTCTTC
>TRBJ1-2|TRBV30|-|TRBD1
CAWRLRQGGLFGYTF
TGTGCCTGGAGATTGCGACAGGGGGGGCTTTTTGGCTACACCTTC
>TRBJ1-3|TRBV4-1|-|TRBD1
CASSLGQPGNTIYF
TGCGCCAGCAGCCTGGGACAGCCCGGAAACACCATATATTTT
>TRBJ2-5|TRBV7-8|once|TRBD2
CASSLKRPGLEFQETQYF
TGTGCCAGCAGCTTAAAACGCCCGGGACTAGAATTCCAAGAGACCCAGTACTTC
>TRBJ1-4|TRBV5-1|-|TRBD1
CASSPGQGGTTTNEKLFF
TGCGCCAGCAGCCCTGGACAGGGAGGGACAACAACTAATGAAAAACTGTTTTTT
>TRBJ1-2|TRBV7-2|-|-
CASSARLGPGYTF
TGTGCCAGCAGCGCACGCTTGGGCCCCGGCTACACCTTC
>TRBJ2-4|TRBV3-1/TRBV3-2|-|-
CARRAVVQGKNIQYF
TGTGCCAGACGGGCCGTGGTACAGGGCAAAAACATTCAGTACTTC
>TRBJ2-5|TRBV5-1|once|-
CASSLVAGAGTGRTQYF
TGCGCCAGCAGCTTGGTTGCCGGGGCGGGGACCGGGCGGACCCAGTACTTC
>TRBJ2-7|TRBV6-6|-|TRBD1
CASSSSTGDENEQYF
TGTGCCAGCAGTTCTTCTACAGGGGATGAGAACGAGCAGTACTTC
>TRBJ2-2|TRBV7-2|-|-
CASRMQGIGELFF
TGTGCCAGCAGAATGCAGGGGATCGGGGAGCTGTTTTTT
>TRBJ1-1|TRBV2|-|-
CASTLDTNTEAFF
TGTGCCAGCACCCTGGACACGAACACTGAAGCTTTCTTT
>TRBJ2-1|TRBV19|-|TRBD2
CASSPRTSARPGDEQFF
TGTGCCAGTAGCCCCCGGACTAGCGCTCGACCCGGAGATGAGCAGTTCTTC